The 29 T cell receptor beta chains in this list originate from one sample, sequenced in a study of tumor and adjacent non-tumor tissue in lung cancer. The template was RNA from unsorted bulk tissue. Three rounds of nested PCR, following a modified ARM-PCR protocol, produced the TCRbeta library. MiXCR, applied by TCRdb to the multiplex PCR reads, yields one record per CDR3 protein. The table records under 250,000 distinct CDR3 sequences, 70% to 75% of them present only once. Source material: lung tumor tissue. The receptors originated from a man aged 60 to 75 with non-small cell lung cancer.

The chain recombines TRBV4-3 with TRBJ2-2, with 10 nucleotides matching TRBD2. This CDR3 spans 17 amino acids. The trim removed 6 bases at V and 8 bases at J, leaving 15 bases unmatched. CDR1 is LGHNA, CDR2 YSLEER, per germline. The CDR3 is CASSPLAGEPGPGELFF. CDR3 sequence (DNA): TGCGCCAGCAGTCCCCTAGCGGGAGAGCCCGGGCCTGGGGAGCTGTTTTTT.

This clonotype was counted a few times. CDR3 nucleotides: TGCAGTGCTAGAGATGTACTTTCAAAAGGATACGAGCAGTACTTC. It specifies CSARDVLSKGYEQYF. The chain couples TRBV20-1 to TRBJ2-7; D gene ambiguous. Germline-derived CDR1 and CDR2 are DFQATT and SNEGSKA (reference sequence). The V end lost 0 bases, the J end lost 4 bases, and 16 bases lay between the germline ends. CDR3 length: 15 residues.

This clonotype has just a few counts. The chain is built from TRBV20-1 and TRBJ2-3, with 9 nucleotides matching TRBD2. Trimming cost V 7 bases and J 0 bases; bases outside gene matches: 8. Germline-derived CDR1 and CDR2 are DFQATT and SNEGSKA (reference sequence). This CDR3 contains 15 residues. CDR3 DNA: TGCAGTGTCGTTAGCGGGGGAGTCAGCACAGATACGCAGTATTTT. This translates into CSVVSGGVSTDTQYF.

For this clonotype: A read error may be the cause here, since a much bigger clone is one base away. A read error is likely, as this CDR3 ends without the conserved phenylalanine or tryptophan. The chain's CDR3 is CSVWVGQETQYS. CDR3 bases: TGCAGCGTGTGGGTGGGCCAAGAGACCCAGTACTCC. V usage is TRBV29-1 and J usage is TRBJ2-5; D remains unclear. CDR1 and CDR2 (germline): SQVTM, ANQGSEA. V was shortened by 6 bases and J by 1 base, with 9 bases between the two germline ends. The CDR3 is made up of 12 amino acids.

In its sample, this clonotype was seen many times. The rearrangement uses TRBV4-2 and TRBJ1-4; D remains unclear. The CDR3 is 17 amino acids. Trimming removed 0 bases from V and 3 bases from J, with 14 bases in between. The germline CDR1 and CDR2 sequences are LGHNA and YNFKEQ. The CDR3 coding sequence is TGTGCCAGCAGCCAAGATCACGGCCGAACCTCTAATGAAAAACTGTTTTTT. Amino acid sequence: CASSQDHGRTSNEKLFF.

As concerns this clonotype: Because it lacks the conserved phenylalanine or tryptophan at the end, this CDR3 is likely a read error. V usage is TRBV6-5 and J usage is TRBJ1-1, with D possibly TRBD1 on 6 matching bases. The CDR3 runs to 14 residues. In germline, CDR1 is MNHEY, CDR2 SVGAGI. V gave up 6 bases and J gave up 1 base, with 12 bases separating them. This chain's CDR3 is CASRGDIANTEAFY. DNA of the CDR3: TGTGCCAGCAGAGGGGACATAGCGAACACTGAAGCTTTCTAT.

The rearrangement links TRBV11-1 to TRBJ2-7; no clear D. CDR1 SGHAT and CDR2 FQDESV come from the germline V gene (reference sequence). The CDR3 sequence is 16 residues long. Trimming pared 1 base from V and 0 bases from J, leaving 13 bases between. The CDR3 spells CASSLVILNNSYEQYF. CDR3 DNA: TGTGCCAGCAGCTTAGTGATTCTTAACAACTCCTACGAGCAGTACTTC.

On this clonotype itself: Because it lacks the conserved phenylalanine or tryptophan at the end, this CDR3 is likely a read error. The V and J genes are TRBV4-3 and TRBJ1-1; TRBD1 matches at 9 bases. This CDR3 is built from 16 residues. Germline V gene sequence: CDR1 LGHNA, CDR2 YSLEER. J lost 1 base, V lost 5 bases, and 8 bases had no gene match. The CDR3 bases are TGCGCCAGCAGCAGAGGACAGGGGACTGGGAACACTGAAGCTTTCTCT. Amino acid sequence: CASSRGQGTGNTEAFS.

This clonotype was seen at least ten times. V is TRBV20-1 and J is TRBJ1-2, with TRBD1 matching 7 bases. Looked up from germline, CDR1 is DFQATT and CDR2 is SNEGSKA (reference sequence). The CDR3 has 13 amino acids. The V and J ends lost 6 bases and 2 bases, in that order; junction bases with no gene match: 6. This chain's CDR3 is CSAVTGRNYGYTF. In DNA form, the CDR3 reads TGCAGTGCGGTGACAGGGAGAAACTATGGCTACACCTTC.

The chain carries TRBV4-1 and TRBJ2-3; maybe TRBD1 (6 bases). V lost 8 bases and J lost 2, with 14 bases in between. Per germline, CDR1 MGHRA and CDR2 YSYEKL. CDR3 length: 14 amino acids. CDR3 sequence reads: CASGNTGNTDTQYF. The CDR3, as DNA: TGCGCCAGCGGCAATACAGGGAACACAGATACGCAGTATTTT.

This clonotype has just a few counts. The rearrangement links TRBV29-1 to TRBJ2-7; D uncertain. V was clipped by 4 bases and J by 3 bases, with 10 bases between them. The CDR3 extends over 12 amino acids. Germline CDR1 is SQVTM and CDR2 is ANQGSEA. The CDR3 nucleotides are TGCAGCGTTGTCGGCAGACTCTACGAGCAGTACTTC. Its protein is CSVVGRLYEQYF.

The CDR3 spells CASSQQGWAPNTGELFF. The CDR3 DNA is TGCGCCAGCAGCCAACAGGGCTGGGCCCCGAACACCGGGGAGCTGTTTTTT. This chain connects TRBV4-1 to TRBJ2-2; tentatively, D is TRBD1 (5 bases). V gave up 2 bases and J gave up 0 bases, with 13 bases separating them. Germline loops: CDR1 MGHRA, CDR2 YSYEKL. This CDR3 comprises 17 residues.

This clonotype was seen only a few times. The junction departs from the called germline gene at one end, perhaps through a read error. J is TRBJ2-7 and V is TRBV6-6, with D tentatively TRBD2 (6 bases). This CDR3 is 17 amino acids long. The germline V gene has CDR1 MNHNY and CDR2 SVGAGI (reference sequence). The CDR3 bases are TGTGTCAGCAGTTCCTCGGGACTTGGCAGAGGAGCCTATGAGCAGTACTTC. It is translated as CVSSSSGLGRGAYEQYF.

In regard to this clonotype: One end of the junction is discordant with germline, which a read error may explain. CDR3 DNA sequence: TGTGCCAGCATTTTCACCAGAGGAAAACTGTTATTT. Its protein product is CASIFTRGKLLF. This chain uses TRBV12-3 or TRBV12-4 with TRBJ1-4, with D hard to call. This CDR3 contains 12 residues.

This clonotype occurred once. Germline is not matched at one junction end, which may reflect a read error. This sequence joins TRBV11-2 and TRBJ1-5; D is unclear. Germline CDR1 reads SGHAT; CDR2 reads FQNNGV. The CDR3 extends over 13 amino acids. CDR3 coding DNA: TGTGCCAGCAGCCGTGCTCTTGGGCAGCCCAAGCATTTT. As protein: CASSRALGQPKHF.

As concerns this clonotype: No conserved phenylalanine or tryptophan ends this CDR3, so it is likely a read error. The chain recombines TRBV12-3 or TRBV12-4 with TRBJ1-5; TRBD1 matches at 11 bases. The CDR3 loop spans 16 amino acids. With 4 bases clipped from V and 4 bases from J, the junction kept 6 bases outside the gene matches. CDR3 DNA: TGTGCCAGCAGTTCGCCTGGACAGGGGGCGAATCAGCCCCAGCATTAT. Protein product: CASSSPGQGANQPQHY.

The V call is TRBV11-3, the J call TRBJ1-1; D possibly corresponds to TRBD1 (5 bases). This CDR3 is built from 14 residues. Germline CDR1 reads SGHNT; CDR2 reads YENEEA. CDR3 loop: CVSSVTALNTEAFF. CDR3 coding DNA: TGTGTCAGTAGCGTGACAGCGTTGAACACTGAAGCTTTCTTT.

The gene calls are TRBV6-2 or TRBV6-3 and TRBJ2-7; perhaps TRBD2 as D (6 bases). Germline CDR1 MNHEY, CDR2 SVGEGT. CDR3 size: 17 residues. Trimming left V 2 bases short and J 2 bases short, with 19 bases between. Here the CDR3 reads CASSYPSLWREAYEQYF. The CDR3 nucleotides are TGTGCCAGCAGTTACCCTAGCCTCTGGAGGGAGGCCTACGAGCAGTACTTC.

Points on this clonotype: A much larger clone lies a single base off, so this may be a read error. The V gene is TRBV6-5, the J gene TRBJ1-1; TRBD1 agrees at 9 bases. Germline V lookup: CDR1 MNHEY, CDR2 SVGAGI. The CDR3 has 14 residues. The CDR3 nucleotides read TGTGCCAGCACTTACAGGGGGCTGGGCACTGAAGCTTTCTTT. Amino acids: CASTYRGLGTEAFF.

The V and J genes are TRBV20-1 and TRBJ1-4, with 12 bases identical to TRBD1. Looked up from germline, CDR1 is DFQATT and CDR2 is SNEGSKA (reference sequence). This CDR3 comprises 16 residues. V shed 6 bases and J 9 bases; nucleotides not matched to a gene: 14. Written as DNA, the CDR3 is TGCAGTGCCCCCGTCCCGGGACAGGGGGCGGGGCAAAAACTGTTTTTT. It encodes CSAPVPGQGAGQKLFF.

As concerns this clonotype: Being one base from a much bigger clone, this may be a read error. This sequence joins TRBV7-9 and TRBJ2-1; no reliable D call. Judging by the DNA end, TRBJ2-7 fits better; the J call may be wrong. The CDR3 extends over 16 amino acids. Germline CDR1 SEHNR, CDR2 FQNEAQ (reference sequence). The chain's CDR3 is CASSLGIASFADEQYF. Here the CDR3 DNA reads TGTGCCAGCAGCTTAGGTATAGCTTCCTTTGCGGATGAGCAGTACTTC.

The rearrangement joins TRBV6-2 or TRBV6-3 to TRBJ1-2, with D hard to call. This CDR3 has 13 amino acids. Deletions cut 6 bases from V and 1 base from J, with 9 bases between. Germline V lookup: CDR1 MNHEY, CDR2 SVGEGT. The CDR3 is CASRRTGNYGYTF. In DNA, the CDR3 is TGTGCCAGCAGAAGGACGGGTAACTATGGCTACACCTTC.

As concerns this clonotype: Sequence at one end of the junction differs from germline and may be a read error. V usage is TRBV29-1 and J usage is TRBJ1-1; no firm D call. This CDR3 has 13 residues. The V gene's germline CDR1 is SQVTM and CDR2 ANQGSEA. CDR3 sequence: CSVGQPLTTEAFF. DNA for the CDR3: TGTAGCGTTGGTCAGCCTTTGACCACTGAAGCTTTCTTT.

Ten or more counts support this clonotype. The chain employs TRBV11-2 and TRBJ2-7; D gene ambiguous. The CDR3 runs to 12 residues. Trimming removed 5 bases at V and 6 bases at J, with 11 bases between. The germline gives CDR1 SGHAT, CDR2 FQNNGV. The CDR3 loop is CASSPPFGEQYF. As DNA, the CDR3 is TGTGCCAGCAGCCCCCCCTTCGGCGAGCAGTACTTC.

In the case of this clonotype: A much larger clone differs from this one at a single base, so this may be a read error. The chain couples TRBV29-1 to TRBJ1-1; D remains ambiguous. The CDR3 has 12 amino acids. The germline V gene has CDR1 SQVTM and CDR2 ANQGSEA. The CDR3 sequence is CTTGPPRTEAFF. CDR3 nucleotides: TGCACGACTGGGCCCCCGAGGACTGAAGCTTTCTTT.

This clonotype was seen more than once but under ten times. DNA for the CDR3: TGTGCCAGCAGCCCCGAGACAGGAGTCGAGCAGTACTTC. It encodes CASSPETGVEQYF. J is TRBJ2-7 and V is TRBV5-5; TRBD1 is a possible D gene (6 bases). Trimming cost V 4 bases and J 6 bases, with 14 bases left between them. CDR3 length: 13 amino acids. CDR1 and CDR2 from the germline V gene are SGHKS and YYEKEE (reference sequence). The whole variable domain, remainder taken from reference TRBV5-5 and TRBJ2-7, is DAGVTQSPTHLIKTRGQQVTLRCSPISGHKSVSWYQQVLGQGPQFIFQYYEKEERGRGNFPDRFSARQFPNYSSELNVNALLLGDSALYLCASSPETGVEQYFGPGTRLTVT.

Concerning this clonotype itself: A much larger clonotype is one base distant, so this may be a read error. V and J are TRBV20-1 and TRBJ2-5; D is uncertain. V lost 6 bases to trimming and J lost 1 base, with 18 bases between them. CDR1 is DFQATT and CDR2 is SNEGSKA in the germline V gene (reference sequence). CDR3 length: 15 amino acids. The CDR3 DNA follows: TGCAGTGCCCAAGTAGCCTGTGCTCTCCAAGAGACCCAGTACTTC. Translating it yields CSAQVACALQETQYF.

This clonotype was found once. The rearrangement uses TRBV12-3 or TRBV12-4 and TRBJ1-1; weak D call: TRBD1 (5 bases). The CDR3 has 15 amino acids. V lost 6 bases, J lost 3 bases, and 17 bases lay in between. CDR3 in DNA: TGTGCCAGCAGGGGATCAGGGTTGGGGGACACTGAAGCTTTCTTT. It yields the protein CASRGSGLGDTEAFF.

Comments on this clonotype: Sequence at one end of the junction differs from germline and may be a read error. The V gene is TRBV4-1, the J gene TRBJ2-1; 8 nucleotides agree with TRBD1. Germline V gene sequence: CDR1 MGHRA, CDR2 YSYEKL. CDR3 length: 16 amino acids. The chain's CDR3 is CASSRNYRGTYSEQFF. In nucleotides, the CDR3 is TGCGCCAGCAGCCGGAATTACAGGGGGACGTACAGTGAGCAGTTCTTC.